Listed here are 14 T cell receptor beta chains from one sample, sequenced in a study of blood T cell repertoires in COVID-19. The repertoire was sequenced with immunoSEQ multiplex PCR; TCRdb's copy has only in-frame clones and lacks some. The data hold some 300,000 clones, with 90% observed a single time. The source material was peripheral blood. The receptors originated from a woman aged 40 to 49 with COVID-19, enrolled during active disease.

J is TRBJ2-4 and V is TRBV3-1 (or the pseudogene TRBV3-2), with D maybe TRBD2 (7 bases). The CDR3 loop spans 21 amino acids. V was trimmed by 0 bases and J by 0 bases, leaving 24 bases between them. Germline V lookup: CDR1 LGHDT, CDR2 YNNKEL (reference sequence). The CDR3 reads CASSQDRLGEGGNIAKNIQYF. CDR3 in DNA: TGTGCCAGCAGCCAAGATCGTTTGGGGGAGGGGGGAAATATAGCCAAAAACATTCAGTACTTC.

CDR3 nucleotides: TGTGCCTGGAGCGGGGGGGATGATCAGCCCCAGCATTTT. Its translation is CAWSGGDDQPQHF. The V gene is TRBV30, the J gene TRBJ1-5, with D tentatively TRBD1 (5 bases). From germline, CDR1 is GTSNPN and CDR2 SVGIG (reference sequence). This CDR3 has 13 residues. V was cut by 3 bases and J by 5 bases, with 11 bases left in between.

The J gene is TRBJ2-7, the V gene TRBV29-1, with TRBD1 identical over 8 bases. Germline V gives CDR1 SQVTM, CDR2 ANQGSEA. V dropped 7 bases and J dropped 7; count of bases not matched to a gene: 12. The CDR3 consists of 13 residues. CDR3 DNA: TGCAGCGCGGATCTGACAGGGGTGGGGGAGCAGTACTTC. Amino acid sequence: CSADLTGVGEQYF.

The chain combines TRBV5-4 with TRBJ1-1; D call uncertain. The CDR3 totals 13 residues. The germline gives CDR1 SGHNT, CDR2 YYREEE (reference sequence). V was trimmed by 4 bases and J by 1 base, leaving 8 bases between them. CDR3: CASSPLANTEAFF. CDR3 in DNA: TGTGCCAGCAGCCCCTTAGCGAACACTGAAGCTTTCTTT.

The CDR3: CASGQTGYNEQFF. The CDR3 region has the DNA TGTGCCAGTGGACAGACTGGCTACAATGAGCAGTTCTTC. The chain carries TRBV19 and TRBJ2-1, with D perhaps matching TRBD1 (6 bases). CDR1 is LNHDA, CDR2 SQIVND, per germline (reference sequence). The CDR3 covers 13 residues. Trimming took off 8 bases at V and 3 bases at J, with 11 bases between the two ends.

The chain combines TRBV3-1 (or the pseudogene TRBV3-2) with TRBJ1-3; 7 positions match TRBD1. CDR1 is LGHDT, CDR2 YNNKEL, per germline (reference sequence). The CDR3 contains 15 residues. V lost 3 bases, J lost 1 base, and 3 bases stayed unmatched. CDR3 bases: TGTGCCAGCAGCCACCGGGACAGATCTGGAAACACCATATATTTT. The encoded protein is CASSHRDRSGNTIYF.

V and J are TRBV19 and TRBJ1-3; D remains ambiguous. Germline CDR1 LNHDA, CDR2 SQIVND (reference sequence). CDR3 length: 20 amino acids. V lost 7 bases and J 0 bases, leaving 28 bases between the germline ends. The CDR3 nucleotides are TGTGCCAGTACAAACCGGAGCATTATCCCACCTACAAGCTCTGGAAACACCATATATTTT. This sequence encodes CASTNRSIIPPTSSGNTIYF.

The chain is built from TRBV11-2 and TRBJ2-1; D gene unclear. Looked up from germline, CDR1 is SGHAT and CDR2 is FQNNGV. V dropped 9 bases and J dropped 4 bases, with 7 bases sitting between them. CDR3 length: 11 amino acids. The CDR3 spells CASQIYNEQFF. Written as DNA, the CDR3 is TGTGCCAGTCAAATTTACAATGAGCAGTTCTTC. Supplemented by reference TRBV11-2 and TRBJ2-1, the full variable domain reads EAGVAQSPRYKIIEKRQSVAFWCNPISGHATLYWYQQILGQGPKLLIQFQNNGVVDDSQLPKDRFSAERLKGVDSTLKIQPAKLEDSAVYLCASQIYNEQFFGPGTRLTVL.

This chain links TRBV29-1 with TRBJ1-6; no clear D gene. The V end was cut by 3 bases, the J end by 11 bases, with 5 bases between. Germline CDR1 SQVTM, CDR2 ANQGSEA. The CDR3 covers 10 residues. CDR3 bases: TGCAGCGTTGATAAGCCACCCCTCCACTTT. Protein sequence: CSVDKPPLHF.

The CDR3 nucleotides read TGTGCCAGCAAGACAGGGGGCTACGAGCAGTACTTC. Residues: CASKTGGYEQYF. The J gene is TRBJ2-7, the V gene TRBV28, with TRBD1 identical over 9 bases. The J segment lost 3 bases and the V segment lost 7 bases, leaving 1 base of the junction unmatched. Germline V gene sequence: CDR1 MDHEN, CDR2 SYDVKM. The CDR3 extends over 12 amino acids. Full variable domain (remainder filled in from reference TRBV28 and TRBJ2-7): DVKVTQSSRYLVKRTGEKVFLECVQDMDHENMFWYRQDPGLGLRLIYFSYDVKMKEKGDIPEGYSVSREKKERFSLILESASTNQTSMYLCASKTGGYEQYFGPGTRLTVT.

V and J are TRBV14 and TRBJ2-1, with 7 bases identical to TRBD2. The CDR3 length is 16 residues. Germline loops: CDR1 SGHDN, CDR2 FVKESK. With V trimmed by 3 bases and J by 8 bases, 13 bases remained unmatched. The CDR3 reads CASSQTTSSSSYEQFF. The CDR3 DNA sequence: TGTGCCAGCAGCCAGACGACTAGCTCCTCTAGTTATGAGCAGTTCTTC.

The rearrangement uses TRBV19 and TRBJ2-7; D is perhaps TRBD2 (6 bases). Germline CDR1 reads LNHDA; CDR2 reads SQIVND (reference sequence). This CDR3 spans 14 amino acids. Trimming pared 1 base from V and 7 bases from J, leaving 14 bases between. CDR3 sequence reads: CASSIARDLGEQYF. The DNA for the CDR3 is TGTGCCAGTAGTATAGCGAGGGACTTGGGGGAGCAGTACTTC.

The gene calls are TRBV5-1 and TRBJ1-1; D is unclear. CDR1 SGHRS and CDR2 YFSETQ come from the germline V gene. V was pared by 4 bases and J by 0 bases, with 10 bases between. The CDR3 totals 14 residues. The CDR3 bases are TGCGCCAGCAGCCCAGAGGCGTTGAACACTGAAGCTTTCTTT. This codes for CASSPEALNTEAFF.

This sequence joins TRBV30 and TRBJ1-5; 7 bases align to TRBD1. Germline trimming cut 2 bases from V and 0 bases from J; bases unmatched to any gene: 4. This CDR3 is 15 amino acids long. Germline V gives CDR1 GTSNPN, CDR2 SVGIG (reference sequence). The CDR3 DNA is TGTGCCTGGAGTAAGGGGACAGCTAGCAATCAGCCCCAGCATTTT. Amino acid sequence: CAWSKGTASNQPQHF. Full variable domain (outside the CDR3, taken from reference TRBV30 and TRBJ1-5): SQTIHQWPATLVQPVGSPLSLECTVEGTSNPNLYWYRQAAGRGLQLLFYSVGIGQISSEVPQNLSASRPQDRQFILSSKKLLLSDSGFYLCAWSKGTASNQPQHFGDGTRLSIL.